Presented here are 10 T cell receptor beta chains from one specimen sequenced in a study of blood T cell repertoires in COVID-19. Profiled with immunoSEQ multiplex PCR; TCRdb holds only in-frame clones, not every one. The repertoire includes about 320,000 clones, around 89% of them detected once, and about 6% sits in the top ten. The sequenced material came from peripheral blood. The receptors stem from a man aged 18 to 29 who had recovered from COVID-19.

The chain uses TRBV18 and TRBJ1-1; D is unclear. The length of the CDR3 is 12 residues. Between the trimmed V and J ends, which lost 3 bases and 7 bases, there was a span of 9 bases. The germline CDR1 and CDR2 sequences are KGHSH and LQKENI. The CDR3 region is CASSPAGSEAFF. For the CDR3, the DNA is TGTGCCAGCTCACCTGCCGGGAGTGAAGCTTTCTTT.

The chain employs TRBV6-5 and TRBJ1-2; TRBD1 matches at 8 bases. This CDR3 is 14 amino acids long. Unmatched junction bases numbered 4, after V lost 3 bases and J lost 4 bases. Germline V gene sequence: CDR1 MNHEY, CDR2 SVGAGI. Written as DNA, the CDR3 is TGTGCCAGCAGTTATACAGGGGGGCCCTATGGCTACACCTTC. Residues: CASSYTGGPYGYTF.

The chain links TRBV27 to TRBJ1-3; no clear D. Germline V gene data show CDR1 as MNHEY and CDR2 as SMNVEV (reference sequence). This CDR3 comprises 15 residues. Trimming removed 5 bases from V and 0 bases from J, with 11 bases in between. The CDR3 here is CASSPRESSGNTIYF. The DNA for the CDR3 is TGTGCCAGCAGTCCCCGTGAGTCCTCTGGAAACACCATATATTTT.

V usage is TRBV7-2 and J usage is TRBJ1-5; TRBD1 matches at 9 bases. In germline, CDR1 is SGHTA, CDR2 FQGNSA. V shed 4 bases, J shed 7 bases, and the junction held 8 bases outside the gene matches. This CDR3 has 15 amino acids. CDR3 amino acids: CASSWRTGAKQPQHF. The CDR3, as DNA: TGTGCCAGCAGCTGGCGGACAGGGGCAAAACAGCCCCAGCATTTT.

This chain uses TRBV2 with TRBJ2-1; TRBD2 agrees at 8 bases. The CDR3 is 13 amino acids. From germline, CDR1 is SNHLY and CDR2 FYNNEI. V was pared by 8 bases and J by 3 bases, with 3 bases of the junction left unmatched. CDR3 in DNA: TGTGCCAGCCTAACTAGCGGCTACAATGAGCAGTTCTTC. Amino acids: CASLTSGYNEQFF.

The rearrangement links TRBV29-1 to TRBJ2-4; TRBD1 might be the D (5 bases). Per germline, CDR1 SQVTM and CDR2 ANQGSEA. V shed 2 bases and J shed 7 bases, with 9 bases lying between them. The CDR3 consists of 12 residues. The CDR3 sequence: CSVEKQGNIQYF. For the CDR3, the DNA is TGCAGCGTTGAAAAGCAGGGCAACATTCAGTACTTC.

V usage is TRBV13 and J usage is TRBJ2-3; D possibly uses TRBD1 or TRBD2 (7 bases each). The CDR3 consists of 16 residues. The V end lost 4 bases, the J end lost 5 bases, and 19 bases lay between the germline ends. Per germline, CDR1 PRHDT and CDR2 FYEKMQ (reference sequence). The CDR3 region is CASSSGGLADGDTQYF. Written as DNA, the CDR3 is TGTGCCAGCAGCTCAGGGGGGCTAGCGGACGGAGATACGCAGTATTTT.

The chain recombines TRBV6-4 with TRBJ2-4, with D possibly matching TRBD1 (5 bases). The CDR3 has 15 residues. CDR1 and CDR2 (germline): MRHNA, SNTAGT. Trimming removed 3 bases from V and 1 base from J, with 10 bases in between. Here the CDR3 DNA reads TGTGCCAGCAGTGAACAGGCAGGGGCCAAAAACATTCAGTACTTC. Residues: CASSEQAGAKNIQYF.

This chain links TRBV7-9 with TRBJ1-1; no firm D call. Germline V lookup: CDR1 SEHNR, CDR2 FQNEAQ (reference sequence). With 6 bases removed from V and 0 bases from J, the gap between germline ends came to 11 bases. CDR3 length: 14 residues. For the CDR3, the DNA is TGTGCCAGCAGTTGGCAAAACATGAACACTGAAGCTTTCTTT. It yields the protein CASSWQNMNTEAFF.

A single count supports this clone. V usage is TRBV3-1 (or the pseudogene TRBV3-2) and J usage is TRBJ2-1; D may be TRBD2 (7 bases). The CDR3 extends over 18 amino acids. The V gene lost 4 bases and the J gene lost 0 bases, with 19 bases spanning the gap. From germline, CDR1 is LGHDT and CDR2 YNNKEL (reference sequence). The CDR3 DNA reads as TGTGCCAGCAGCCCGATCTGGGGGGGCGCAGGCTCCTACAATGAGCAGTTCTTC. Protein sequence: CASSPIWGGAGSYNEQFF.